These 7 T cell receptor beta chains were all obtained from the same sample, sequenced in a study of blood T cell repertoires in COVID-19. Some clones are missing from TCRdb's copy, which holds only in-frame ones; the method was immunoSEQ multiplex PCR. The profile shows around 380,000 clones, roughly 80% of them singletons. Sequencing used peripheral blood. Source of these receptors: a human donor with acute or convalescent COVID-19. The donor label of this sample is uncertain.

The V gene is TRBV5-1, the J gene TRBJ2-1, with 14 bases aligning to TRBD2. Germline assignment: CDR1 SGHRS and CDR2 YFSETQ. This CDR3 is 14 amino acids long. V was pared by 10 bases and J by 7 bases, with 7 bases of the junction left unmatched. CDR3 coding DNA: TGCGCCTCAGCGGGACTAGCGGGAGTGAATGAGCAGTTCTTC. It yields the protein CASAGLAGVNEQFF.

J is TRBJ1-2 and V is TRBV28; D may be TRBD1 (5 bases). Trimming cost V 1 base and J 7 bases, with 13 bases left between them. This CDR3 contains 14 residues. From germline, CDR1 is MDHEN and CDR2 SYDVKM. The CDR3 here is CASSLLPGRSGYTF. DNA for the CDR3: TGTGCCAGCAGTTTATTGCCAGGGAGGAGTGGCTACACCTTC.

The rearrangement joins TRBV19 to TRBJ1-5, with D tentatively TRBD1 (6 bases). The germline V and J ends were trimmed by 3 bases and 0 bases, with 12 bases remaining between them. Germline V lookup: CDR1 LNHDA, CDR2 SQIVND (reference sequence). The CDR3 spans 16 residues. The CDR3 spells CASSMDSQYSNQPQHF. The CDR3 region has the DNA TGTGCCAGTAGTATGGACAGCCAATATAGCAATCAGCCCCAGCATTTT. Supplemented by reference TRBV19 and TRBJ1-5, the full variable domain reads DGGITQSPKYLFRKEGQNVTLSCEQNLNHDAMYWYRQDPGQGLRLIYYSQIVNDFQKGDIAEGYSVSREKKESFPLTVTSAQKNPTAFYLCASSMDSQYSNQPQHFGDGTRLSIL.

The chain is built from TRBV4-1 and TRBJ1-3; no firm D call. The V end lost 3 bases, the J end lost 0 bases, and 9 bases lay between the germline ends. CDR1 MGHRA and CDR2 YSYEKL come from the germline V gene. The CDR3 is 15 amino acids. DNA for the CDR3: TGCGCCAGCAGCCACCAGGCCACCTCTGGAAACACCATATATTTT. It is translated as CASSHQATSGNTIYF.

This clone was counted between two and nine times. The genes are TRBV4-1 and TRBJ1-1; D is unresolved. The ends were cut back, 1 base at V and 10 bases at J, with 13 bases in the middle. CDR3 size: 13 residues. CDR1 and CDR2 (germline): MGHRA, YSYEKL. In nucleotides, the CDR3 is TGCGCCAGCAGCCAAGTACCGCGGGCCCCAGCTTTCTTT. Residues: CASSQVPRAPAFF.

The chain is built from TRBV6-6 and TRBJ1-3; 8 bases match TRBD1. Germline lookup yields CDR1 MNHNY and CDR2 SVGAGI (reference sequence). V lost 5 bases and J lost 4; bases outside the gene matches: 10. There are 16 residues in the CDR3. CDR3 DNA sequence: TGTGCCAGCAGTGTAGGAAACAGGGGGTTAGGAAACACCATATATTTT. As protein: CASSVGNRGLGNTIYF.

In nucleotides, the CDR3 is TGTGCCAGCAGCCAAGACTTCGGCGGGTACGAGCAGTACTTC. Translated, it gives CASSQDFGGYEQYF. The chain links TRBV4-2 to TRBJ2-7, with D perhaps TRBD2 (5 bases). The V end was cut by 0 bases, the J end by 4 bases, with 10 bases between. This CDR3 has 14 amino acids. The germline V gene has CDR1 LGHNA and CDR2 YNFKEQ.